Presented here are 22 T cell receptor beta chains from one specimen sequenced in a study of blood T cell repertoires in COVID-19. Profiling relied on immunoSEQ multiplex PCR, and the TCRdb table lists in-frame clones only, not all of them. The sample has roughly 290,000 clones, around 85% seen once. Sequenced material: PBMCs or T cells enriched from blood (not recorded which). These receptors were obtained from a man aged 30-40 years who had recovered from COVID-19.

This clone appeared a single time. The chain recombines TRBV9 with TRBJ2-2; D not resolved. The V gene's germline CDR1 is SGDLS and CDR2 YYNGEE. Trimming removed 4 bases from V and 8 bases from J, with 12 bases in between. This CDR3 spans 13 amino acids. CDR3 region: CASSPTPEGELFF. In DNA, the CDR3 is TGTGCCAGCAGCCCCACCCCCGAGGGGGAGCTGTTTTTT. The full variable domain, its missing parts supplied by reference TRBV9 and TRBJ2-2, is DSGVTQTPKHLITATGQRVTLRCSPRSGDLSVYWYQQSLDQGLQFLIQYYNGEERAKGNILERFSAQQFPDLHSELNLSSLELGDSALYFCASSPTPEGELFFGEGSRLTVL.

This clone was observed many times. The CDR3 spells CASRDKNTEAFF. DNA for the CDR3: TGCGCCAGCAGGGACAAGAACACTGAAGCTTTCTTT. This rearrangement joins TRBV5-1 to TRBJ1-1; D possibly corresponds to TRBD1 (5 bases). V dropped 5 bases and J dropped 1 base, with 6 bases sitting between them. The CDR3 length is 12 residues. Germline assignment: CDR1 SGHRS and CDR2 YFSETQ.

V usage is TRBV27 and J usage is TRBJ1-3; D unresolved. V lost 5 bases to trimming and J lost 0 bases, with 17 bases between them. The CDR3 covers 17 residues. Looked up from germline, CDR1 is MNHEY and CDR2 is SMNVEV (reference sequence). The chain's CDR3 is CASSPPPGTTSGNTIYF. CDR3 sequence (DNA): TGTGCCAGCAGTCCACCCCCGGGAACCACCTCTGGAAACACCATATATTTT.

The chain combines TRBV14 with TRBJ1-3; a weak D match, TRBD1 (5 bases). V gave up 2 bases and J gave up 0 bases, with 14 bases separating them. Per the germline V gene, CDR1 is SGHDN and CDR2 is FVKESK. This CDR3 has 17 residues. CDR3 coding DNA: TGTGCCAGCAGCCAACTTCGGGGGACCTACTCTGGAAACACCATATATTTT. Its protein product is CASSQLRGTYSGNTIYF. The full variable domain, in which reference TRBV14 and TRBJ1-3 provide the parts outside the CDR3, is EAGVTQFPSHSVIEKGQTVTLRCDPISGHDNLYWYRRVMGKEIKFLLHFVKESKQDESGMPNNRFLAERTGGTYSTLKVQPAELEDSGVYFCASSQLRGTYSGNTIYFGEGSWLTVV.

The CDR3 DNA follows: TGTGCCAGCAGCCCCAATCAACAGGGTTGGGGTGAAGCTTTCTTT. Its protein is CASSPNQQGWGEAFF. This sequence joins TRBV3-1 (or the pseudogene TRBV3-2) and TRBJ1-1, with D perhaps matching TRBD1 (6 bases). This CDR3 has 15 residues. The ends were cut back, 4 bases at V and 7 bases at J, with 19 bases in the middle. The V gene's germline CDR1 is LGHDT and CDR2 YNNKEL (reference sequence).

This clone occurred once. This chain links TRBV6-5 with TRBJ2-1; no reliable D call. Between the trimmed V and J ends, which lost 0 bases and 5 bases, there was a span of 11 bases. CDR1 and CDR2 (germline): MNHEY, SVGAGI. The CDR3 covers 15 residues. The DNA of the CDR3 is TGTGCCAGCAGTTACTCGGGCAGTGGCAACAATGAGCAGTTCTTC. The encoded protein is CASSYSGSGNNEQFF.

This clone was detected once. This chain joins TRBV19 and TRBJ2-3; 10 bases are a match to TRBD2. CDR1 and CDR2 from the germline V gene are LNHDA and SQIVND (reference sequence). This CDR3 contains 15 residues. The J segment lost 3 bases and the V segment lost 6 bases, leaving 6 bases of the junction unmatched. DNA of the CDR3: TGTGCCAGTAGCCCAGCGGGGGGGCGTACAGATACGCAGTATTTT. It translates to CASSPAGGRTDTQYF. The full variable domain, rest sourced from reference TRBV19 and TRBJ2-3, is DGGITQSPKYLFRKEGQNVTLSCEQNLNHDAMYWYRQDPGQGLRLIYYSQIVNDFQKGDIAEGYSVSREKKESFPLTVTSAQKNPTAFYLCASSPAGGRTDTQYFGPGTRLTVL.

This clone appeared once. The chain joins TRBV25-1 to TRBJ1-5; D remains unclear. The V and J ends lost 2 bases and 6 bases respectively, with 5 bases between them. This CDR3 has 12 residues. Germline assignment: CDR1 MGHDK and CDR2 SYGVNS. This chain's CDR3 is CASSEGGQPQHF. The CDR3 nucleotides read TGTGCCAGCAGTGAAGGAGGTCAGCCCCAGCATTTT.

The rearrangement uses TRBV7-8 and TRBJ2-6, with D unclear. Germline-derived CDR1 and CDR2 are SGHVS and FQNEAQ. The CDR3 has 15 amino acids. Trimming removed 1 base at V and 0 bases at J, with 4 bases between. The CDR3 DNA reads TGTGCCAGCAGCTTAGTCAACTCTGGGGCCAACGTCCTGACTTTC. It yields the protein CASSLVNSGANVLTF.

The V and J genes are TRBV3-1 (or the pseudogene TRBV3-2) and TRBJ2-5, with TRBD2 identical over 8 bases. Germline trimming cut 4 bases from V and 4 bases from J; bases unmatched to any gene: 5. CDR1 is LGHDT and CDR2 is YNNKEL in the germline V gene (reference sequence). This CDR3 region has 14 residues. The CDR3 DNA sequence: TGTGCCAGCAGCCCACTAGCGGCGCCAGAGACCCAGTACTTC. This codes for CASSPLAAPETQYF.

The rearrangement links TRBV10-3 to TRBJ2-1; D is undetermined. This CDR3 has 12 residues. V shed 9 bases and J shed 8 bases, with 14 bases lying between them. Germline V CDR1 and CDR2: ENHRY, SYGVKD. As DNA, the CDR3 is TGTGCCATATCTTCAACGAGCGATGAGCAGTTCTTC. This sequence encodes CAISSTSDEQFF.

The chain links TRBV11-2 to TRBJ2-2; D may be TRBD1 (5 bases). Germline CDR1 SGHAT, CDR2 FQNNGV. This CDR3 has 17 residues. Trimming took off 2 bases at V and 5 bases at J, with 18 bases between the two ends. This CDR3 is CASSLYPRRQGTGELFF. Here the CDR3 DNA reads TGTGCCAGCAGCTTATATCCCAGGCGGCAGGGAACCGGGGAGCTGTTTTTT.

The chain has TRBV3-1 (or the pseudogene TRBV3-2) and TRBJ1-6, with D possibly matching TRBD1 (6 bases). This CDR3 comprises 14 residues. Germline CDR1 and CDR2: LGHDT and YNNKEL (reference sequence). Trimming shortened V by 1 base and J by 10 bases, and 11 bases separated the two germline ends. Here the CDR3 DNA reads TGTGCCAGCAGCCAAGTATCAGGACAGTCACCCCTCCACTTT. The encoded protein is CASSQVSGQSPLHF.

This rearrangement joins TRBV5-1 to TRBJ2-7, with D possibly being TRBD1 (5 bases). The CDR3 loop spans 15 amino acids. The V gene's germline CDR1 is SGHRS and CDR2 YFSETQ. Trimming left V 0 bases short and J 2 bases short, with 12 bases between. CDR3 in amino acids: CASSLGQIPTYEQYF. DNA of the CDR3: TGCGCCAGCAGCTTGGGACAGATCCCCACCTACGAGCAGTACTTC.

CDR3 DNA: TGCGCCAGCAGCTTGGGGACAGGGGATCTAAGCACAGATACGCAGTATTTT. Protein: CASSLGTGDLSTDTQYF. The chain carries TRBV5-1 and TRBJ2-3; 9 nucleotides align to TRBD1. This CDR3 is built from 17 residues. J was trimmed by 0 bases and V by 0 bases; bases with no gene match: 5. Looked up from germline, CDR1 is SGHRS and CDR2 is YFSETQ.

This clone was counted a single time. The V gene is TRBV6-5, the J gene TRBJ1-1; 8 bases line up with TRBD1. Germline V gene lookup returns CDR1 MNHEY and CDR2 SVGAGI. This CDR3 contains 13 residues. V lost 5 bases and J lost 3; bases outside the gene matches: 2. CDR3 region: CASSTDRDTEAFF. DNA for the CDR3: TGTGCCAGCAGTACGGACAGGGACACTGAAGCTTTCTTT.

This chain joins TRBV7-6 and TRBJ1-1, with 9 bases identical to TRBD1. This CDR3 is 14 amino acids long. Trimming took 5 bases from V and 4 from J; bases not matched to a gene: 5. Germline-derived CDR1 and CDR2 are SGHVS and FNYEAQ. The CDR3 protein is CASSPGTGFTEAFF. The CDR3 bases are TGTGCCAGCAGCCCCGGGACAGGGTTCACTGAAGCTTTCTTT.

The V gene is TRBV18, the J gene TRBJ2-1; 12 bases agree with TRBD2. J was trimmed by 4 bases and V by 4 bases; bases with no gene match: 2. The CDR3 has 15 residues. Germline V gene sequence: CDR1 KGHSH, CDR2 LQKENI. This CDR3 reads CASSLLAGGYNEQFF. CDR3 DNA: TGTGCCAGCTCACTACTAGCGGGGGGTTACAATGAGCAGTTCTTC.

The J gene is TRBJ1-1, the V gene TRBV7-9; perhaps TRBD1 as D (5 bases). With 3 bases removed from V and 7 bases from J, the gap between germline ends came to 12 bases. This CDR3 is built from 13 residues. Germline values: CDR1 SEHNR, CDR2 FQNEAQ (reference sequence). CDR3 residues: CASSLGPPREAFF. CDR3 sequence (DNA): TGTGCCAGCAGCTTGGGGCCTCCTCGTGAAGCTTTCTTT. Combining the CDR3 with reference TRBV7-9 and TRBJ1-1 gives the whole variable domain DTGVSQNPRHKITKRGQNVTFRCDPISEHNRLYWYRQTLGQGPEFLTYFQNEAQLEKSRLLSDRFSAERPKGSFSTLEIQRTEQGDSAMYLCASSLGPPREAFFGQGTRLTVV.

In this sample, this clone turned up once. This chain joins TRBV10-3 and TRBJ2-1; TRBD2 matches 10 bases. The V gene's germline CDR1 is ENHRY and CDR2 SYGVKD. The CDR3 covers 12 residues. CDR3 sequence reads: CAATSGVGEQFF. In DNA, the CDR3 is TGTGCGGCTACTAGCGGGGTGGGGGAGCAGTTCTTC.

This clone appeared many times. This chain uses TRBV30 with TRBJ1-2, with no clear D. CDR1 and CDR2 from the germline V gene are GTSNPN and SVGIG (reference sequence). This CDR3 contains 15 residues. V dropped 1 base and J dropped 0 bases, with 12 bases sitting between them. For the CDR3, the DNA is TGTGCCTGGAGTGGAGTTCTGCAAACTAACTATGGCTACACCTTC. Translating it yields CAWSGVLQTNYGYTF.

This clone was picked up a small number of times. The CDR3: CASSHYRESQPQHF. CDR3 nucleotides: TGCGCCAGCAGCCATTACAGGGAGAGTCAGCCCCAGCATTTT. The chain has TRBV4-3 and TRBJ1-5, with TRBD1 as a possible D gene (6 bases). CDR1 and CDR2 from the germline V gene are LGHNA and YSLEER. CDR3 size: 14 residues. Trimming shortened V by 3 bases and J by 6 bases, and 12 bases separated the two germline ends.